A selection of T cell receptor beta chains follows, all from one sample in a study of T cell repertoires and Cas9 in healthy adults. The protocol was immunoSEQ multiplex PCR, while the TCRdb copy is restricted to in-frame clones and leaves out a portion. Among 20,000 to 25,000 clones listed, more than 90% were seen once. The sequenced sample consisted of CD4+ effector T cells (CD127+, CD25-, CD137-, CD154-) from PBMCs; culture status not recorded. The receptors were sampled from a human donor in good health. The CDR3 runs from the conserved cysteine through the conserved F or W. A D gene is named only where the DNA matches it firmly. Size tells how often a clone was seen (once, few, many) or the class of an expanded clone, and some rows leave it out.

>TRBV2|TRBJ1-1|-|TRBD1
CASSQGQGATEAFF
TGTGCCAGCAGTCAGGGACAGGGGGCCACTGAAGCTTTCTTT
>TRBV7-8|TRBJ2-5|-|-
CASSPLVEETQYF
TGTGCCAGCAGCCCTCTAGTGGAGGAGACCCAGTACTTC
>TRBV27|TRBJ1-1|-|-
CASRRVSQNTEAFF
TGTGCCAGCAGACGGGTCAGTCAGAACACTGAAGCTTTCTTT
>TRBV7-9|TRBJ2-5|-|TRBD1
CASSTPRTGGGYETQYF
TGTGCCAGCAGCACCCCCCGGACAGGGGGAGGGTATGAGACCCAGTACTTC
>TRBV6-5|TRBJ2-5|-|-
CASRIGRQETQYF
TGTGCCAGCAGGATAGGCAGACAAGAGACCCAGTACTTC
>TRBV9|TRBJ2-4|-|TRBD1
CASSQRDSNHIQYF
TGTGCCAGCAGCCAACGGGACAGCAACCACATTCAGTACTTC
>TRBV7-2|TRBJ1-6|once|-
CASSLGRGMAGNSPLHF
TGTGCCAGCAGCTTAGGCCGGGGAATGGCCGGTAATTCACCCCTCCACTTT
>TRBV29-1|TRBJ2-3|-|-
CSVDSPGAGGTDTQYF
TGCAGCGTTGACTCCCCGGGGGCTGGGGGGACAGATACGCAGTATTTT
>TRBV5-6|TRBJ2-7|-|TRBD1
CASSLAPGQGYEQYF
TGTGCCAGCAGCTTGGCGCCGGGACAGGGGTACGAGCAGTACTTC
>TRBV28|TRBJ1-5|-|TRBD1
CASSPVGTGRSQPQHF
TGTGCCAGCAGCCCGGTAGGGACAGGGAGGAGTCAGCCCCAGCATTTT
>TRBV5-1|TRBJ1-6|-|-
CASSLAGFREAGNSPLHF
TGCGCCAGCAGCTTGGCCGGATTCAGGGAAGCGGGTAATTCACCCCTCCACTTT
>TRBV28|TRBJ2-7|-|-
CASSRGGEQYF
TGTGCCAGCAGCAGGGGGGGAGAGCAGTACTTC
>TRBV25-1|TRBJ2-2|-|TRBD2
CASSDLGGAGGTGELFF
TGTGCCAGCAGTGATCTCGGGGGGGCTGGAGGGACCGGGGAGCTGTTTTTT
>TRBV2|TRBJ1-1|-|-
CASSGYTEAFF
TGTGCCAGCAGTGGGTACACTGAAGCTTTCTTT
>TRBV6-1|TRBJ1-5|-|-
CASLSNNLSNQPQHF
TGTGCCAGCCTGTCAAATAACCTTAGCAATCAGCCCCAGCATTTT
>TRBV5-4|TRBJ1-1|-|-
CASSLFGTLNTEAFF
TGTGCCAGCAGCTTGTTCGGGACCCTGAACACTGAAGCTTTCTTT
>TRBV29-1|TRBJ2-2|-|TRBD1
CSVREQGAGELFF
TGCAGCGTCAGAGAACAGGGGGCCGGGGAGCTGTTTTTT
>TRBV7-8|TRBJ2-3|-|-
CASSPHTDTQYF
TGTGCCAGCAGCCCTCACACAGATACGCAGTATTTT
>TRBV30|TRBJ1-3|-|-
CAWTVNGGNTIYF
TGTGCCTGGACTGTCAATGGGGGAAACACCATATATTTT
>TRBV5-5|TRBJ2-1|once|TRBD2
CASSTLADQRNEQFF
TGTGCCAGCAGCACACTAGCGGATCAACGCAATGAGCAGTTCTTC
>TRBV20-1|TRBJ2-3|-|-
CSASGTDTQYF
TGCAGTGCTAGCGGCACAGATACGCAGTATTTT
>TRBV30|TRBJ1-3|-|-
CAWTQDSSGNTIYF
TGTGCCTGGACCCAAGACAGCTCTGGAAACACCATATATTTT
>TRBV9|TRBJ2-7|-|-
CASSASGGREQYF
TGTGCCAGCAGCGCTTCAGGGGGGCGCGAGCAGTACTTC
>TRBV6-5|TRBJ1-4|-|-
CASSYSPARGSEKLFF
TGTGCCAGCAGTTACTCACCTGCCAGGGGAAGTGAAAAACTGTTTTTT
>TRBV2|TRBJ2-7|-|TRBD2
CASRQLAGAYEQYF
TGTGCCAGCAGGCAACTAGCGGGGGCCTACGAGCAGTACTTC
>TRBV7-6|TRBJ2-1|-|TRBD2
CASSPRWLGGNNEQFF
TGTGCCAGCAGCCCAAGATGGCTGGGAGGGAACAATGAGCAGTTCTTC
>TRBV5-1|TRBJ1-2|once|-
CASSTDRQDKTF
TGCGCCAGCAGCACTGATCGACAGGATAAGACCTTC
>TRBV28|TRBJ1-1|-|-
CASSFRAGKPEAFF
TGTGCCAGCAGTTTTAGGGCAGGGAAGCCTGAAGCTTTCTTT
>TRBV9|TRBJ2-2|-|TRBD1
CASSAQGAPGELFF
TGTGCCAGCAGCGCTCAGGGGGCTCCCGGGGAGCTGTTTTTT
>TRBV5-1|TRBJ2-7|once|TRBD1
CASSLDSDRGRGEQYF
TGCGCCAGCAGCTTGGATAGCGACAGGGGGCGGGGAGAGCAGTACTTC
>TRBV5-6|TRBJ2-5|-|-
CASSLELRGGETQYF
TGTGCCAGCAGCTTGGAGTTAAGAGGTGGGGAGACCCAGTACTTC
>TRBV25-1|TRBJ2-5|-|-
CASSEGAGKETQYF
TGTGCCAGCAGTGAGGGGGCAGGGAAAGAGACCCAGTACTTC
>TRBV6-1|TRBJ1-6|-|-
CASRSFGGEVSPLHF
TGTGCCAGCAGGTCCTTCGGAGGGGAGGTTTCACCCCTCCACTTT
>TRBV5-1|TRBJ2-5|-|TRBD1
CASSWTGAQETQYF
TGCGCCAGCAGCTGGACAGGGGCTCAAGAGACCCAGTACTTC
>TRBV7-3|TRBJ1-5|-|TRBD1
CASCEGGQDSNQPQHF
TGTGCCAGCTGCGAAGGGGGACAGGATAGCAATCAGCCCCAGCATTTT
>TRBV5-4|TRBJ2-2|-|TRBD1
CASSPGRDRAGELFF
TGTGCCAGCAGCCCTGGTCGAGACAGGGCCGGGGAGCTGTTTTTT
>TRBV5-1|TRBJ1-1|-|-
CASSFTIMNTEAFF
TGCGCCAGCAGCTTCACTATCATGAACACTGAAGCTTTCTTT
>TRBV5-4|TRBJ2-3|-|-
CASSLTGTDTQYF
TGTGCCAGCAGCTTGACGGGCACAGATACGCAGTATTTT
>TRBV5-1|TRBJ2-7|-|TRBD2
CASSLASGASYEQYF
TGCGCCAGCAGCTTGGCTAGCGGGGCGTCCTACGAGCAGTACTTC
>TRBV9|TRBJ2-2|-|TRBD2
CASSVGSGGPDTGELFF
TGTGCCAGCAGCGTAGGTAGCGGGGGGCCGGACACCGGGGAGCTGTTTTTT
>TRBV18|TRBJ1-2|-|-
CASSPGREMNYGYTF
TGTGCCAGCTCTCCCGGGAGGGAAATGAACTATGGCTACACCTTC
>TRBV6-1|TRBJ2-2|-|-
CASLAGTGELFF
TGTGCCAGCCTTGCAGGGACCGGGGAGCTGTTTTTT
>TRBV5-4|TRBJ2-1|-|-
CASSRVLARSGEQFF
TGTGCCAGCAGCCGCGTACTAGCAAGGTCGGGTGAGCAGTTCTTC
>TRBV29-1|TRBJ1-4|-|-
CSVEKQTKRFSNEKLFF
TGCAGCGTTGAAAAGCAGACCAAGAGGTTTTCTAATGAAAAACTGTTTTTT
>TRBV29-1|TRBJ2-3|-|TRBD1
CSVADRGSTDTQYF
TGCAGCGTGGCGGACAGGGGGAGCACAGATACGCAGTATTTT
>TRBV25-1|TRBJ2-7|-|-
CATGHDRNEQYF
TGTGCCACCGGACACGATAGAAACGAGCAGTACTTC